One and the same sample provided the 10 T cell receptor beta chains below, sequenced in a study of blood T cell repertoires in COVID-19. Some clones are missing from TCRdb's copy, which holds only in-frame ones; the method was immunoSEQ multiplex PCR. In the table there are about 480,000 clones, about 89% of which are singletons. Sequencing was performed on peripheral blood. Receptor source: a woman aged 45 to 65 with COVID-19, enrolled during active disease.

For this clone: The same CDR3 is also encoded by other DNA sequences in this sample. The chain joins TRBV5-1 to TRBJ1-1; D is uncertain. Germline V gene lookup returns CDR1 SGHRS and CDR2 YFSETQ. Trimming removed 0 bases at V and 2 bases at J, with 8 bases between. The CDR3 totals 14 residues. The chain's CDR3 is CASSLEAANTEAFF. The CDR3 coding sequence is TGCGCCAGCAGCTTGGAGGCGGCTAACACTGAAGCTTTCTTT. The full variable domain, in which reference TRBV5-1 and TRBJ1-1 provide the parts outside the CDR3, is KAGVTQTPRYLIKTRGQQVTLSCSPISGHRSVSWYQQTPGQGLQFLFEYFSETQRNKGNFPGRFSGRQFSNSRSEMNVSTLELGDSALYLCASSLEAANTEAFFGQGTRLTVV.

V and J are TRBV30 and TRBJ2-1; D is ambiguous. V was shortened by 1 base and J by 0 bases, with 10 bases between the two germline ends. The CDR3 totals 15 residues. Germline V gives CDR1 GTSNPN, CDR2 SVGIG (reference sequence). This CDR3 reads CAWSARRTSYNEQFF. The DNA for the CDR3 is TGTGCCTGGAGTGCGCGGCGTACCTCCTACAATGAGCAGTTCTTC.

The chain carries TRBV19 and TRBJ2-7, with 7 positions matching TRBD1. Germline-derived CDR1 and CDR2 are LNHDA and SQIVND (reference sequence). The J segment lost 7 bases and the V segment lost 1 base, leaving 7 bases of the junction unmatched. The CDR3 loop spans 14 amino acids. The CDR3 spells CASSIGGTAWEQYF. DNA for the CDR3: TGTGCCAGTAGTATAGGTGGGACAGCGTGGGAGCAGTACTTC.

About this clone itself: The junction departs from germline at one end; a sequencing error may be responsible. The DNA for the CDR3 is TGTGCCAGCAGTTCCCGGACTAGCGGGGCCTACACTGAGCAGTTCTTC. Translation gives CASSSRTSGAYTEQFF. The V gene is TRBV28, the J gene TRBJ2-1; 12 nucleotides align to TRBD2. Germline assignment: CDR1 MDHEN and CDR2 SYDVKM. The CDR3 spans 16 residues.

The gene calls are TRBV7-6 and TRBJ2-2; TRBD1 might be the D (6 bases). Deletions cut 4 bases from V and 5 bases from J, with 11 bases between. Germline assignment: CDR1 SGHVS and CDR2 FNYEAQ. This CDR3 is built from 14 residues. The CDR3 DNA is TGTGCCAGCAGCTCCCCAGGGGATACCGGGGAGCTGTTTTTT. Translated: CASSSPGDTGELFF.

The rearrangement uses TRBV12-5 and TRBJ2-2, with D possibly matching TRBD1 (5 bases). This CDR3 region has 14 residues. Germline-derived CDR1 and CDR2 are LGHNT and FRNRAP. Between the trimmed V and J ends, which lost 6 bases and 6 bases, there was a span of 14 bases. CDR3 protein: CASGREGSSGELFF. The CDR3 coding sequence is TGTGCTAGTGGCAGGGAAGGCTCTTCCGGGGAGCTGTTTTTT.

The genes are TRBV5-8 and TRBJ2-7; D unclear. There are 14 residues in the CDR3. Germline V gene lookup returns CDR1 SGHTS and CDR2 YDEGEE. Trimming took 0 bases from V and 2 from J, leaving 9 bases between them. The CDR3 DNA reads as TGTGCCAGCAGCTTGGTGTCGGTAGCCTACGAGCAGTACTTC. Translated: CASSLVSVAYEQYF.

The chain employs TRBV2 and TRBJ2-3; 8 nucleotides line up with TRBD1. J was trimmed by 4 bases and V by 5 bases; bases with no gene match: 8. The CDR3 covers 15 residues. Germline loops: CDR1 SNHLY, CDR2 FYNNEI. CDR3 amino acids: CASSSDRERADTQYF. CDR3 nucleotide sequence: TGTGCCAGCAGTTCGGACAGGGAGAGGGCAGATACGCAGTATTTT. Drawing the rest from reference TRBV2 and TRBJ2-3, the complete variable domain is EPEVTQTPSHQVTQMGQEVILRCVPISNHLYFYWYRQILGQKVEFLVSFYNNEISEKSEIFDDQFSVERPDGSNFTLKIRSTKLEDSAMYFCASSSDRERADTQYFGPGTRLTVL.

J is TRBJ2-7 and V is TRBV18; 9 bases align to TRBD2. Trimming took 1 base from V and 7 from J; bases not matched to a gene: 17. The CDR3 is 18 amino acids. Per germline, CDR1 KGHSH and CDR2 LQKENI. This CDR3 is CASSPQVFGSGGLREQYF. In DNA, the CDR3 is TGTGCCAGCTCACCACAGGTCTTTGGGAGCGGGGGGCTGCGGGAGCAGTACTTC.

This chain uses TRBV6-5 with TRBJ1-2; D gene ambiguous. Germline CDR1 and CDR2: MNHEY and SVGAGI. The CDR3 spans 15 residues. Trimming removed 5 bases at V and 5 bases at J, with 18 bases between. The DNA of the CDR3 is TGTGCCAGCAGTCTCTTGGGCCCGATTGAATATGGCTACACCTTC. Its translation: CASSLLGPIEYGYTF.